The text below deals with one T cell receptor (beta chain). Source study methods: Estimates of nucleated cell counts were drawn from the amplification of reference gene primers. Clones were sequenced by immunoSEQ multiplex PCR, and TCRdb holds only the in-frame ones, with some missing. The V and J calls and the clone size are those of that table, but D and trimming were determined from the DNA. Of 150,000 to 200,000 clones in the sample, approximately 80% are singletons; the top ten hold under 15%. V trimming: 2 bases; J trimming: 4 bases; junction bases outside the gene matches: 8. This CDR3 contains 16 residues. CDR1 is MNHEY and CDR2 is SVGAGI in the germline V gene. The entry originates in a study of blood T cell repertoires in COVID-19.

The sample taken for sequencing was PBMCs or T cells enriched from blood (not recorded which). V is TRBV6-5 and J is TRBJ1-2, with 9 bases aligning to TRBD1. The source of this sequence is a man in his fifties or sixties who had been exposed to COVID-19. This chain's CDR3 is CASSYLQGAIPYGYTF. In DNA form, the CDR3 reads TGTGCCAGCAGTTACCTACAGGGGGCGATCCCCTATGGCTACACCTTC.